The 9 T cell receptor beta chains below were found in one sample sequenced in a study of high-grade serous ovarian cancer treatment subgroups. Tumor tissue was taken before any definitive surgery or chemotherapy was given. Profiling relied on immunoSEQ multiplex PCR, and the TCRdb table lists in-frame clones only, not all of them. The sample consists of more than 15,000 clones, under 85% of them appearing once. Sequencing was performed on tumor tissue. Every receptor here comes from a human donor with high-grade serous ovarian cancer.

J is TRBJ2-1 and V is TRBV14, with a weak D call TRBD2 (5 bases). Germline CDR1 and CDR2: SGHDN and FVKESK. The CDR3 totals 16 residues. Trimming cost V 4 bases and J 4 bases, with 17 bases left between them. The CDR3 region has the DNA TGTGCCAGCAGCCCGATAACTAGTGCCGCTTACAATGAGCAGTTCTTC. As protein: CASSPITSAAYNEQFF.

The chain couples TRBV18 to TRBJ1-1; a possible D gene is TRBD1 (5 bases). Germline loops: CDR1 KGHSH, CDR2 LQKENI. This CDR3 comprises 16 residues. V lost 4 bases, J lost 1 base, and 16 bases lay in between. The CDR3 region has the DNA TGTGCCAGCTCACTCACCCAGGCGGGGGGGAACACTGAAGCTTTCTTT. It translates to CASSLTQAGGNTEAFF.

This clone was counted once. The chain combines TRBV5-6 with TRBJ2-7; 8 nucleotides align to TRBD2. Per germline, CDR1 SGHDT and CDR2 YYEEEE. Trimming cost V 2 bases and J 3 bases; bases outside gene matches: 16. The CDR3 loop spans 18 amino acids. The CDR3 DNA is TGTGCCAGCAGCTTCTTTTTGCCCACCGGGGGGGTCGGCTACGAGCAGTACTTC. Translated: CASSFFLPTGGVGYEQYF.

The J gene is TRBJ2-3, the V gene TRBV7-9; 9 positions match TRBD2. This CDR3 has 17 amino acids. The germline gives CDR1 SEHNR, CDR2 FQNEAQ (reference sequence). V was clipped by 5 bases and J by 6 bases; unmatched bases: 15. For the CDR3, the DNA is TGTGCCAGCAGCCCCGTCGTTCTAGCGGGGTATTGGGATACGCAGTATTTT. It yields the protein CASSPVVLAGYWDTQYF.

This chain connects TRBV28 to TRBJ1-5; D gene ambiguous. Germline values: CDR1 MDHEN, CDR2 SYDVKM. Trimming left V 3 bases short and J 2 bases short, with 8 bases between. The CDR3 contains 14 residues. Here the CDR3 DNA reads TGTGCCAGCAGTTTGGGCGGGCGCAATCAGCCCCAGCATTTT. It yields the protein CASSLGGRNQPQHF.

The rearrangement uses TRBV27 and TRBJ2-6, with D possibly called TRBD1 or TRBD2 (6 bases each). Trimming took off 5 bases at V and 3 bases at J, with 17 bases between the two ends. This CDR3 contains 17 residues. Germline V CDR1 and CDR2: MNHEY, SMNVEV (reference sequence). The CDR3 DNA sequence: TGTGCCAGCAGTCCCCCGAGGGGGGCCTATGGGGCCAACGTCCTGACTTTC. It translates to CASSPPRGAYGANVLTF.

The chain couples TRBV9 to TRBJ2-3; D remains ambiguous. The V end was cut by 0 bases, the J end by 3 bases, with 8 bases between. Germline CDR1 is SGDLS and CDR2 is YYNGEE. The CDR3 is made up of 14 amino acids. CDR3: CASSVVGRTDTQYF. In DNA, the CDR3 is TGTGCCAGCAGCGTAGTAGGCAGAACAGATACGCAGTATTTT.

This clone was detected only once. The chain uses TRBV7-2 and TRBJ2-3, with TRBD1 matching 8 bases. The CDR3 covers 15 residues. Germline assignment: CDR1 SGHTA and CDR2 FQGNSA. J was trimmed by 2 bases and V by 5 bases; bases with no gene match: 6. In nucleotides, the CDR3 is TGTGCCAGCAGCGAAGGACAGGGCCCCACAGATACGCAGTATTTT. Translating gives CASSEGQGPTDTQYF.

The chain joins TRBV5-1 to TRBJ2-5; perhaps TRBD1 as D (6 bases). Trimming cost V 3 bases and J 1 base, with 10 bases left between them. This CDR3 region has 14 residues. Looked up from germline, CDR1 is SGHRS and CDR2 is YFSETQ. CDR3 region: CASSWGPSQETQYF. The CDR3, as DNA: TGCGCCAGCAGCTGGGGGCCTTCCCAAGAGACCCAGTACTTC.